What follows describes a single TCR beta chain. The antigen remains undetermined. This entry comes from a study of T cell clones after liver transplantation. Study background: Pre-transplant mixed lymphocyte reactions yielded third-party-reactive TCRbeta sequences as comparators for graft-donor-reactive sequences. Apart from three HCV-positive recipients, transplants were for non-autoimmune, non-viral reasons. Study conclusions and caveats: A larger donor-reactive than third-party decline suggested partial antigen-specific deletion.

CDR1 and CDR2 from the germline V gene are MNHEY and SVGAGI. This CDR3 has 14 amino acids. Trimming shortened V by 2 bases and J by 2 bases, and 10 bases separated the two germline ends. Clones were sequenced by immunoSEQ multiplex PCR, and TCRdb holds only the in-frame ones, with some missing. The sample has more than 95,000 clones, approximately 78% seen once. This sequence was found in a human donor who received a liver transplant. The rearrangement links TRBV6-5 to TRBJ2-7, with D possibly matching TRBD2 (6 bases). The sequencing here drew on CD4+ T cells from blood, taken before liver transplant. The CDR3 here is CASSYGTGAYEQYF. In nucleotides, the CDR3 is TGTGCCAGCAGTTACGGGACGGGGGCCTACGAGCAGTACTTC.